This T cell receptor beta chain was profiled in a study of blood T cell repertoires in COVID-19. Across the whole study: COVID-19 samples collected from the United States, Italy and Spain covered acute and convalescent phases. PBMCs, B-cell-depleted T cells, or T cells were the source of the cDNA or gDNA that made up the material.

As processed by the authors: Reference gene primer amplification gave nucleated cell count estimates. TCRdb's copy holds only in-frame clones and misses some; the assay was immunoSEQ multiplex PCR. That table furnishes V, J and clone size, whereas the DNA furnished D and trimming. The repertoire holds 350,000 to 550,000 clones, with 87% as singletons. There are 19 residues in the CDR3. In germline, CDR1 is SGHRS, CDR2 YFSETQ. Germline trimming cut 1 base from V and 0 bases from J; bases unmatched to any gene: 10. The sequence derives from a woman between 18 and 30 years old with acute COVID-19. The source material was PBMCs or T cells enriched from blood (not recorded which). J is TRBJ2-3 and V is TRBV5-1, with 11 nucleotides matching TRBD2. The CDR3 is CASSLNVGTSGPSTDTQYF. CDR3 sequence (DNA): TGCGCCAGCAGCTTGAATGTGGGGACTAGCGGTCCTAGCACAGATACGCAGTATTTT. The full variable domain, rest sourced from reference TRBV5-1 and TRBJ2-3, is KAGVTQTPRYLIKTRGQQVTLSCSPISGHRSVSWYQQTPGQGLQFLFEYFSETQRNKGNFPGRFSGRQFSNSRSEMNVSTLELGDSALYLCASSLNVGTSGPSTDTQYFGPGTRLTVL.